Each of the 3 T cell receptor beta chains below was sequenced from the same sample in a study of blood T cell repertoires in COVID-19. TCRdb's table, derived via immunoSEQ multiplex PCR, lists solely in-frame clones and lacks some. The repertoire holds 300,000 to 450,000 clones, with around 87% as singletons. The material sequenced was peripheral blood. The receptors come from a human donor in a cohort sampled during active COVID-19.

V is TRBV10-1 and J is TRBJ1-2; 9 positions agree with TRBD1. Germline V gene lookup returns CDR1 WNHNN and CDR2 SYGVQD (reference sequence). The CDR3 totals 13 residues. With V trimmed by 6 bases and J by 6 bases, 5 bases remained unmatched. CDR3 nucleotide sequence: TGCGCCAGCAGGCCGACAGGGGGGGATGGCTACACCTTC. The encoded protein is CASRPTGGDGYTF.

A word on this clone: Other DNA sequences of this sample code for an identical CDR3. The V call is TRBV2, the J call TRBJ1-2; TRBD1 matches at 7 bases. Trimming at V came to 3 bases and at J to 4 bases, leaving 2 bases not matched to a gene. Germline V gene lookup returns CDR1 SNHLY and CDR2 FYNNEI. This CDR3 contains 13 residues. The CDR3: CASSESGGYGYTF. Written as DNA, the CDR3 is TGTGCCAGCAGTGAGTCAGGGGGCTATGGCTACACCTTC.

Remarks on this clone: This sample includes further DNA sequences coding for the same CDR3. The chain uses TRBV11-3 and TRBJ2-1, with a possible D match to TRBD2 (7 bases). V gave up 1 base and J gave up 7 bases, with 11 bases separating them. The CDR3 runs 14 residues. Looked up from germline, CDR1 is SGHNT and CDR2 is YENEEA. The CDR3 DNA is TGTGCCAGCAGCTTAGTGGCGGGGGCGAATGAGCAGTTCTTC. It is translated as CASSLVAGANEQFF.